This T cell receptor beta chain derives from a study of cytomegalovirus exposure and HLA in healthy donors. Study-level information: Unique TCRs from HLA-typed donors, 65 million to 85 million of them, were held in an early data release.

V was clipped by 4 bases and J by 2 bases; unmatched bases: 5. Per germline, CDR1 SGHRS and CDR2 YFSETQ. The CDR3 has 15 residues. Use of 60 Vbeta and 13 Jbeta primers characterized the PCR. The protocol was immunoSEQ multiplex PCR, while the TCRdb copy is restricted to in-frame clones and leaves out a portion. The sample holds 150,000 to 200,000 clones, about three quarters seen once. Sequences were obtained from PBMCs. The rearrangement joins TRBV5-1 to TRBJ2-3, with 9 positions matching TRBD2. The clonotype originates from a middle-aged man in good health and CMV-seronegative. DNA of the CDR3: TGCGCCAGCAGCATGGAGCGGGGGGACACAGATACGCAGTATTTT. Translated, it gives CASSMERGDTDTQYF.